Here is one T cell receptor beta chain with its context. This sample stems from a study of blood T cell repertoires in COVID-19. Study-level information: PBMCs, B-cell-depleted T cells, or T cells provided the cDNA or gDNA that made up the material.

As originally analysed: Reference gene primers were amplified, and this amplification served to estimate nucleated cell counts. Using immunoSEQ multiplex PCR, the repertoire was profiled, and TCRdb retains in-frame clones only, with some absent. That table furnishes V, J and clone size, whereas the DNA furnished D and trimming. This table has 100,000 or so clones, about 92% appearing once. CDR3 length: 14 amino acids. Germline V gene sequence: CDR1 LGHDT, CDR2 YNNKEL (reference sequence). Trimming removed 2 bases from V and 7 bases from J; junction bases left unmatched: 3. The J gene is TRBJ2-1, the V gene TRBV3-1 (or the pseudogene TRBV3-2), with TRBD2 matching over 9 bases. This TCR came from a woman aged 60-75 years with active COVID-19. The sequenced material came from peripheral blood. The chain's CDR3 is CASSQLAGSNEQFF. The DNA of the CDR3 is TGTGCCAGCAGCCAACTAGCGGGGTCAAATGAGCAGTTCTTC.